What follows are 22 T cell receptor beta chains derived from one specimen sequenced in a study of cytomegalovirus exposure and HLA in healthy donors. It was with 60 Vbeta and 13 Jbeta primers that the PCR ran. Sequencing was performed with immunoSEQ multiplex PCR; in TCRdb, only in-frame clones are kept and a portion is missing. Of roughly 200,000 clones detected, 79% appear once; the ten largest clones hold 1.5%. Sequenced: PBMCs. The receptor source for this set is a girl between 10 and 17 years old in good health and CMV-seropositive.

Details on this clone: Its ends do not fully match the called genes, so a read error is possible. The V and J genes are TRBV14 and TRBJ1-1; TRBD1 might be the D (6 bases). The CDR3 spans 13 residues. In germline, CDR1 is SGHDN, CDR2 FVKESK. CDR3 DNA sequence: TGTGCCAGCAGCCAAGTGGACAGCTCTGAACCTTTCTTT. Its protein is CASSQVDSSEPFF.

V gene TRBV5-1 combines with J gene TRBJ2-3, with a possible D match to TRBD2 (5 bases). In germline, CDR1 is SGHRS, CDR2 YFSETQ. Between the trimmed V and J ends, which lost 4 bases and 3 bases, there was a span of 6 bases. The CDR3 length is 12 residues. CDR3 sequence: CASSPGTDTQYF. DNA for the CDR3: TGCGCCAGCAGCCCGGGAACAGATACGCAGTATTTT.

The rearrangement links TRBV5-1 to TRBJ1-3; TRBD1 agrees at 7 bases. The CDR3 is made up of 13 amino acids. Germline V gene sequence: CDR1 SGHRS, CDR2 YFSETQ. V lost 4 bases to trimming and J lost 8 bases; unmatched junction nucleotides: 6. CDR3 nucleotide sequence: TGCGCCAGCAGCCCAAGACAGGGTGACACCATATATTTT. Translation gives CASSPRQGDTIYF.

The V gene is TRBV19, the J gene TRBJ1-5, with a weak D call TRBD1 (5 bases). The CDR3 sequence is 15 residues long. V lost 7 bases and J lost 2, with 15 bases in between. CDR1 is LNHDA, CDR2 SQIVND, per germline (reference sequence). The CDR3 nucleotides read TGTGCCAGTAAGGGTTCGGGGGTAGGCAATCAGCCCCAGCATTTT. Its translation is CASKGSGVGNQPQHF.

The gene calls are TRBV27 and TRBJ2-5; D ambiguous. Per germline, CDR1 MNHEY and CDR2 SMNVEV (reference sequence). Trimming took 3 bases from V and 9 from J, leaving 11 bases between them. The CDR3 sequence is 12 residues long. CDR3 sequence: CASSLSVGPQYF. The CDR3 nucleotides read TGTGCCAGCAGTTTGAGTGTTGGGCCCCAGTACTTC.

The V call is TRBV10-2, the J call TRBJ2-7; tentative D call: TRBD1 (6 bases). Germline values: CDR1 WSHSY, CDR2 SAAADI. The CDR3 sequence is 16 residues long. The germline V and J ends were trimmed by 3 bases and 5 bases, with 20 bases remaining between them. CDR3 in DNA: TGCGCCAGCAGTGACCGCGGACAGTTCCCCCCCAACGAGCAGTACTTC. This sequence encodes CASSDRGQFPPNEQYF.

The V gene is TRBV19, the J gene TRBJ1-2, with D possibly being TRBD1 (6 bases). Germline lookup yields CDR1 LNHDA and CDR2 SQIVND (reference sequence). V shed 2 bases and J shed 4 bases, with 23 bases lying between them. This CDR3 contains 18 residues. In DNA, the CDR3 is TGTGCCAGTAGTATAAACAGGGCTACGGCTTCCTACATCTATGGCTACACCTTC. Its translation is CASSINRATASYIYGYTF.

The J gene is TRBJ2-5, the V gene TRBV18; D is ambiguous. The length of the CDR3 is 14 residues. Trimming stripped 3 bases from V and 0 bases from J, with 8 bases between. The V gene's germline CDR1 is KGHSH and CDR2 LQKENI. The CDR3 coding sequence is TGTGCCAGCTCACCGGCAAAGTACCAAGAGACCCAGTACTTC. This encodes CASSPAKYQETQYF.

The table lists this clone with a few counts. The chain carries TRBV5-1 and TRBJ2-2; D is perhaps TRBD1 (6 bases). Germline CDR1 SGHRS, CDR2 YFSETQ. CDR3 length equals 15 residues. Trimming took 0 bases from V and 4 from J, leaving 10 bases between them. CDR3 coding DNA: TGCGCCAGCAGCTTGGCCCAGGGGATCACCGGGGAGCTGTTTTTT. Encoded protein: CASSLAQGITGELFF.

V gene TRBV6-5 combines with J gene TRBJ1-2; 7 bases are a match to TRBD1. After removal of 8 bases from V and 6 bases from J, the junction contained 3 bases not matched to a gene. The CDR3 loop spans 11 amino acids. From germline, CDR1 is MNHEY and CDR2 SVGAGI. The CDR3 DNA reads TGTGCCAGCTACAGGGGCGATGGCTACACCTTC. It codes for CASYRGDGYTF.

This clone came up once. The genes are TRBV18 and TRBJ2-5, with 11 bases fitting TRBD1. The CDR3 length is 14 residues. J was trimmed by 4 bases and V by 2 bases; bases with no gene match: 0. The germline CDR1 and CDR2 sequences are KGHSH and LQKENI. The CDR3 region is CASSPGTGGETQYF. In nucleotides, the CDR3 is TGTGCCAGCTCACCAGGGACAGGGGGAGAGACCCAGTACTTC.

This chain connects TRBV2 to TRBJ2-3; D is uncertain. The CDR3 runs to 14 residues. The germline V and J ends were trimmed by 4 bases and 2 bases, with 10 bases remaining between them. CDR1 SNHLY and CDR2 FYNNEI come from the germline V gene. CDR3 sequence: CASSAEFYTDTQYF. The CDR3 coding sequence is TGTGCCAGCAGTGCGGAGTTTTACACAGATACGCAGTATTTT.

This clone was detected only a few times. The V gene is TRBV25-1, the J gene TRBJ1-2, with D possibly TRBD1 on 5 matching bases. The V gene's germline CDR1 is MGHDK and CDR2 SYGVNS. Trimming removed 3 bases at V and 6 bases at J, with 14 bases between. The length of the CDR3 is 14 residues. CDR3 sequence (DNA): TGTGCCAGCAGTGATCTGACAGCGATGGATGGCTACACCTTC. The encoded protein is CASSDLTAMDGYTF.

V and J are TRBV19 and TRBJ2-7, with 9 bases identical to TRBD1. Germline values: CDR1 LNHDA, CDR2 SQIVND (reference sequence). V gave up 4 bases and J gave up 1 base; unmatched junction bases: 5. CDR3 length: 15 amino acids. The CDR3 loop is CASSTTTGGSYEQYF. Written as DNA, the CDR3 is TGTGCCAGTAGTACGACGACAGGGGGTTCCTACGAGCAGTACTTC.

This sequence joins TRBV5-4 and TRBJ2-2, with a possible D match to TRBD1 (6 bases). Germline V gene lookup returns CDR1 SGHNT and CDR2 YYREEE (reference sequence). Trimming stripped 0 bases from V and 5 bases from J, with 17 bases between. This CDR3 region has 17 residues. The CDR3 reads CASSLVYTGISTGELFF. In DNA form, the CDR3 reads TGTGCCAGCAGCTTGGTTTACACAGGGATTAGTACCGGGGAGCTGTTTTTT.

The J gene is TRBJ2-7, the V gene TRBV9; 9 positions match TRBD1. Germline CDR1 reads SGDLS; CDR2 reads YYNGEE. This CDR3 contains 14 residues. Trimming took 3 bases from V and 7 from J; bases not matched to a gene: 8. The CDR3 here is CASSEVGTGREQYF. The CDR3, as DNA: TGTGCCAGCAGCGAGGTAGGGACAGGGCGTGAGCAGTACTTC.

The table lists this clone with a few counts. The chain has TRBV9 and TRBJ2-4; TRBD1 might be the D (5 bases). This CDR3 spans 19 amino acids. V was trimmed by 0 bases and J by 0 bases, leaving 19 bases between them. Germline V lookup: CDR1 SGDLS, CDR2 YYNGEE. CDR3 in DNA: TGTGCCAGCAGCGTAGATGGGGCGGTGGATAATCTAGCCAAAAACATTCAGTACTTC. Residues: CASSVDGAVDNLAKNIQYF.

The chain couples TRBV5-8 to TRBJ2-2; TRBD2 matches at 12 bases. Germline V lookup: CDR1 SGHTS, CDR2 YDEGEE. The CDR3 consists of 16 residues. After removal of 2 bases from V and 8 bases from J, the junction contained 7 bases not matched to a gene. The CDR3 DNA reads as TGTGCCAGCAGCTTCCTGAGGACTAGCGGGGAAGGGGAGCTGTTTTTT. It is translated as CASSFLRTSGEGELFF.

This clone was seen a handful of times. The gene calls are TRBV7-2 and TRBJ1-1; D uncertain. V lost 1 base to trimming and J lost 1 base, with 7 bases between them. Germline assignment: CDR1 SGHTA and CDR2 FQGNSA. The CDR3 has 14 residues. The CDR3: CASSLGAGNTEAFF. CDR3 in DNA: TGTGCCAGCAGCTTAGGGGCAGGGAACACTGAAGCTTTCTTT.

In regard to this clone: Distinct nucleotide sequences in the sample also encode this CDR3. The chain uses TRBV5-1 and TRBJ1-1; the D is unclear. Germline CDR1 SGHRS, CDR2 YFSETQ. Trimming removed 4 bases at V and 2 bases at J, with 9 bases between. This CDR3 is built from 13 residues. The CDR3 region has the DNA TGCGCCAGCAGCACCGGAGGTAACACTGAAGCTTTCTTT. This gives the protein CASSTGGNTEAFF.

V is TRBV9 and J is TRBJ2-7; a weak D match, TRBD2 (6 bases). Germline-derived CDR1 and CDR2 are SGDLS and YYNGEE. The CDR3 contains 15 residues. Trimming removed 0 bases from V and 5 bases from J, with 15 bases in between. DNA of the CDR3: TGTGCCAGCAGCGTAGATAGGTCAGGGAGGAACGAGCAGTACTTC. Amino acid sequence: CASSVDRSGRNEQYF.

V gene TRBV2 combines with J gene TRBJ2-1, with 10 positions matching TRBD2. Germline CDR1 is SNHLY and CDR2 is FYNNEI. CDR3 size: 14 residues. J lost 10 bases, V lost 6 bases, and 9 bases had no gene match. CDR3 sequence (DNA): TGTGCCAGCAGACCCAGGACTAGCGGTCGGGAGCAGTTCTTC. This encodes CASRPRTSGREQFF.